This T cell receptor beta chain was captured in a study of identifying expanded T cells in peripheral blood. Study results and caveats: Variance in clone template counts between approximately two-week samples significantly increased with total template count across all healthy donors.

This clone was detected only once. Its target is not known. Germline loops: CDR1 SGDLS, CDR2 YYNGEE. V dropped 3 bases and J dropped 0; count of bases not matched to a gene: 5. This CDR3 is 15 amino acids long. The assay was immunoSEQ multiplex PCR, and TCRdb's table has in-frame clones only and misses some. The repertoire holds about 47,000 clones, with 65% to 90% as singletons. The sample consisted of blood. The receptor was derived from a person between 18 and 70 years old in good health. The V gene is TRBV9, the J gene TRBJ1-1, with 7 bases lining up with TRBD1. CDR3 in amino acids: CASSARGQLNTEAFF. The CDR3 coding sequence is TGTGCCAGCAGCGCCCGGGGACAGCTGAACACTGAAGCTTTCTTT.